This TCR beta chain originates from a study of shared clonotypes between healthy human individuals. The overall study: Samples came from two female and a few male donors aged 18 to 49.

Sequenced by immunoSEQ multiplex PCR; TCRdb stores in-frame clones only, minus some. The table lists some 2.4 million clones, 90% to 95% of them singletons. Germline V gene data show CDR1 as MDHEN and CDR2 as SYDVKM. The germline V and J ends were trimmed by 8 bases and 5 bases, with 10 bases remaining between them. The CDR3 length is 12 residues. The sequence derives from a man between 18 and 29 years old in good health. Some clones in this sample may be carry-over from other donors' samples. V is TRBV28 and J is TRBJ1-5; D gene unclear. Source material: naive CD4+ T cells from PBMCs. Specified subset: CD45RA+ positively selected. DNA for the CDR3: TGTGCCAGCGGGGTGATAGATCAGCCCCAGCATTTT. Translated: CASGVIDQPQHF.